These T cell receptor beta chains were read from a single sample in a study of follicular helper T cells after annual influenza vaccination. Assay: immunoSEQ multiplex PCR; the TCRdb copy retains only in-frame clones and omits some. The sample contains around 15,000 clones, 84% of which appear only once. This specimen was CXCR5+ CD38- circulating T follicular helper cells from blood, taken 7 days after influenza vaccination. The receptors were gathered from an adult who received the influenza vaccine. Both conserved end residues are trimmed from each CDR3. Each record gives: J gene, V gene, CDR3 length, CDR3 protein.

>TRBJ2-1|TRBV6-5|12
ASSSSGSYHEQF
>TRBJ2-5|TRBV11-1|12
ASSLGHSQGTQY
>TRBJ2-2|TRBV30|10
AWSPYPGELF
>TRBJ2-5|TRBV7-8|10
ASSLNRETQY
>TRBJ2-1|TRBV7-9|13
ASSSRQGFYNEQF
>TRBJ2-1|TRBV28|12
ASREWTGLNEQF
>TRBJ1-5|TRBV6-6|14
ASSYGGDWGNQPQH
>TRBJ1-6|TRBV5-1|14
ASSPDTTGYGSPLH
>TRBJ2-3|TRBV7-9|11
ASSLPSTDTQY
>TRBJ2-2|TRBV10-3|16
AISDPGTSGRVGGELF
>TRBJ2-7|TRBV20-1|9
SAGQLYEQY
>TRBJ2-1|TRBV9|9
ASSSGGEQF
>TRBJ2-5|TRBV6-1|13
ASSTGTGAFETQY
>TRBJ2-2|TRBV18|13
ASSPLAGDTGELF
>TRBJ2-7|TRBV7-3|11
ASSFTESYEQY
>TRBJ2-3|TRBV7-2|14
ASSLAPGSYTDTQY
>TRBJ2-3|TRBV19|16
ASSISGLAGGQQDTQY
>TRBJ2-5|TRBV9|14
ASSVGPQVTQETQY
>TRBJ2-3|TRBV5-1|11
ASSPPSTDTQY
>TRBJ1-2|TRBV5-1|15
ASSLERTERGDYGYT
>TRBJ2-7|TRBV6-6|11
ASTPRRTYEQY
>TRBJ1-5|TRBV30|9
AWSARGPQH
>TRBJ2-7|TRBV28|11
ASRNGGKGKQY
>TRBJ1-1|TRBV27|9
ASSHGTRAF
>TRBJ2-5|TRBV11-2|13
ASSPGPSAGETQY
>TRBJ2-2|TRBV5-1|15
ASSFYRDITNTGELF
>TRBJ1-1|TRBV7-8|9
ASSDRGEAF
>TRBJ2-2|TRBV29-1|13
SVGTSGPHTGELF
>TRBJ2-5|TRBV6-6|13
ASSYSTGRGETQY
>TRBJ2-3|TRBV7-8|16
ASSLGFRLARNTDTQY
>TRBJ2-1|TRBV28|12
ASLGGYLNNEQF
>TRBJ1-2|TRBV6-5|11
ASSPQAGYGYT
>TRBJ2-3|TRBV29-1|12
SVTPGQGADTQY
>TRBJ2-5|TRBV11-2|15
ASSSGTSGDPRETQY
>TRBJ1-2|TRBV7-8|14
ASSSTSGQGTGGYT
>TRBJ2-2|TRBV10-1|13
ASSPRRSPTGELF
>TRBJ2-6|TRBV11-2|14
ASSLEQASGANVLT
>TRBJ1-1|TRBV19|13
ASSINAGTATEAF
>TRBJ1-6|TRBV19|15
ASGEGARLTGNSPLH
>TRBJ2-3|TRBV19|18
ASSTLDRGRAFPSTDTQY
>TRBJ1-2|TRBV27|13
ASSLSGGYSYGYT
>TRBJ2-7|TRBV10-3|8
AAGTDEQY
>TRBJ2-1|TRBV27|13
ASWSGLAGRNEQF
>TRBJ2-7|TRBV19|13
ASSQGHQPAYEQY
>TRBJ2-2|TRBV2|11
ASSRGQVGELF